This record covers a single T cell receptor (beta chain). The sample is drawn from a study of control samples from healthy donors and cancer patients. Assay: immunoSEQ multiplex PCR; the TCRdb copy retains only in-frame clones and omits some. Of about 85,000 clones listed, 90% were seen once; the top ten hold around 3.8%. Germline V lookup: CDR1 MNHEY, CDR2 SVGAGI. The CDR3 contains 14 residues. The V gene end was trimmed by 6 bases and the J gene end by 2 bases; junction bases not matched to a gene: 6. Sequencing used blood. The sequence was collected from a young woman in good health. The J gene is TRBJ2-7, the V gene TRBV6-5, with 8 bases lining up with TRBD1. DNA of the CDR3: TGTGCCAGCAGCTGGGACAGGAGCGCCTACGAGCAGTACTTC. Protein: CASSWDRSAYEQYF.